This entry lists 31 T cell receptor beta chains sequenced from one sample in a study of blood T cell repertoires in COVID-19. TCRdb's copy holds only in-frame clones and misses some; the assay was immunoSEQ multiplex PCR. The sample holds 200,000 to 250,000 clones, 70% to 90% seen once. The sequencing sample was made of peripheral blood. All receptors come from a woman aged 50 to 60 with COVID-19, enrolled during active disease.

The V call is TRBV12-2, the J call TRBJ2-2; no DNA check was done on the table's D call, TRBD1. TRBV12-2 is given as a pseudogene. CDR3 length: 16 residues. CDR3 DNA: TGTGCAAGTCGCTTAAGACAGGGGGCTCGCACCGGGGAGCTGTTTTTT. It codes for CASRLRQGARTGELFF.

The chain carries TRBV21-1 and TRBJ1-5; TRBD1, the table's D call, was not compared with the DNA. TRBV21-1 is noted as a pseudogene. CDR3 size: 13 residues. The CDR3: CASSNRGNQPQHF. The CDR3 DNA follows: TGTGCCAGCAGCAATAGGGGGAATCAGCCCCAGCATTTT.

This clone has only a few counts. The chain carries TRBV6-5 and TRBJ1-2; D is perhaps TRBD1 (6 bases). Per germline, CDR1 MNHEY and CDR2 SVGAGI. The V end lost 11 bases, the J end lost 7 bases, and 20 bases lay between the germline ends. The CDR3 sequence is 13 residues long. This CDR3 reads CAGVERRGAGYTF. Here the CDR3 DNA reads TGTGCCGGAGTGGAACGGCGGGGGGCTGGCTACACCTTC.

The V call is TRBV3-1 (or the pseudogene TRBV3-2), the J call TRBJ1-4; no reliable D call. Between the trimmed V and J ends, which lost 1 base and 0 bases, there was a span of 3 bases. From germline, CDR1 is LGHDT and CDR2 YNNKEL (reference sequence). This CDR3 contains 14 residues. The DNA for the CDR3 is TGTGCCAGCAGCCAAGGAGCAACTAATGAAAAACTGTTTTTT. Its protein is CASSQGATNEKLFF.

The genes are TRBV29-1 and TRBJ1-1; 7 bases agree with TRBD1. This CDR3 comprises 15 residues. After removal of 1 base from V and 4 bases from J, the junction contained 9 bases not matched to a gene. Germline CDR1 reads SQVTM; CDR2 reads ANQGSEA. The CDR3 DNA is TGCAGCGTTGAAGGGGGGTACAGGGGAGGCACTGAAGCTTTCTTT. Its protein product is CSVEGGYRGGTEAFF.

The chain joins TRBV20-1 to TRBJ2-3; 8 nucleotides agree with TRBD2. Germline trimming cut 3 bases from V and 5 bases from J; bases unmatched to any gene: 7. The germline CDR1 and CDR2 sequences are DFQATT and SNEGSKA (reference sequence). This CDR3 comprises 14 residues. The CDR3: CSASIGGAGDTQYF. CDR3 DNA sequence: TGCAGTGCTAGTATCGGGGGGGCCGGAGATACGCAGTATTTT.

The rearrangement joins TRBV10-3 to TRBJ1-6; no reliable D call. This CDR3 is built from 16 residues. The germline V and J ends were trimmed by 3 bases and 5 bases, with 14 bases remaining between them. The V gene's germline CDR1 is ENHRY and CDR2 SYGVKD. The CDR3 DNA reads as TGTGCCATCAGTGACGGGGAGTCGATAAATAATTCACCCCTCCACTTT. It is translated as CAISDGESINNSPLHF.

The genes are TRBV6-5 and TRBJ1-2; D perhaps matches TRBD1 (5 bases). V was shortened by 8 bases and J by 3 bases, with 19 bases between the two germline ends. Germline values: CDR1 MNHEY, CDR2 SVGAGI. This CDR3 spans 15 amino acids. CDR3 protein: CASSIYGASDYGYTF. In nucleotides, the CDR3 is TGTGCCAGCTCAATATATGGGGCCAGTGACTATGGCTACACCTTC.

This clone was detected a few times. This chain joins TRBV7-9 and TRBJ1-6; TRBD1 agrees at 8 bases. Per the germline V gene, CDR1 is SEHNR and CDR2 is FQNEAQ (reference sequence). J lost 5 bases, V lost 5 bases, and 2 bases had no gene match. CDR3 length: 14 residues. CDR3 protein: CASSQTGDNSPLHF. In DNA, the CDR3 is TGTGCCAGCAGCCAGACAGGGGATAATTCACCCCTCCACTTT.

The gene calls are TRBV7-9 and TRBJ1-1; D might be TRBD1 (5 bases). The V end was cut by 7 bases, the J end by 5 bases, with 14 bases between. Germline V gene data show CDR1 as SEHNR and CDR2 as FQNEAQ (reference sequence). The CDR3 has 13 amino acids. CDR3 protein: CASMSPRTTEAFF. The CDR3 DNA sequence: TGTGCCAGCATGTCGCCCAGGACAACTGAAGCTTTCTTT.

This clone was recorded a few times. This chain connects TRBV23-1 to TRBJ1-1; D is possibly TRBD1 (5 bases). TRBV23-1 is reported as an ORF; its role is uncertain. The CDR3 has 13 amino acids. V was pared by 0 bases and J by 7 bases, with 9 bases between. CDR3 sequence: CASSQSGGREAFF. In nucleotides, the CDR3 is TGCGCCAGCAGTCAATCCGGGGGACGTGAAGCTTTCTTT.

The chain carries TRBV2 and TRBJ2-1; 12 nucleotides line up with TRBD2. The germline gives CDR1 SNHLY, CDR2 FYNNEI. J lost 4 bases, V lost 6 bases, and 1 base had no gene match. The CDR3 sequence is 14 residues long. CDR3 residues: CASRLAGGYNEQFF. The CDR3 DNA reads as TGTGCCAGCAGACTAGCGGGGGGTTACAATGAGCAGTTCTTC.

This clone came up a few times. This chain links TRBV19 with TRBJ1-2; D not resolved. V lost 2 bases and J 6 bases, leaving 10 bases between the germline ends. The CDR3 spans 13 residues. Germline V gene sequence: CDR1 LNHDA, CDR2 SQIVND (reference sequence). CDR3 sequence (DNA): TGTGCCAGTAGTATACGTGGGAGAGATGGCTACACCTTC. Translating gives CASSIRGRDGYTF.

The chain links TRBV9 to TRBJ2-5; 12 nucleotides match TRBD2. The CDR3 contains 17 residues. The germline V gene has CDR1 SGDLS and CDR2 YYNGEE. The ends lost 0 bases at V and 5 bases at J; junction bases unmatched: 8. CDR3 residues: CASSVEPSGGATETQYF. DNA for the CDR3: TGTGCCAGCAGCGTAGAGCCTAGCGGGGGGGCGACGGAGACCCAGTACTTC.

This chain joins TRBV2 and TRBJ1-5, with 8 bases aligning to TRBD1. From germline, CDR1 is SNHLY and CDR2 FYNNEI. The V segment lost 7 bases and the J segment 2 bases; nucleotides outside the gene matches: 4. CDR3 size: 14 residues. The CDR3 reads CASNLDRGNQPQHF. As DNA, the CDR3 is TGTGCCAGCAACCTGGACAGGGGCAATCAGCCCCAGCATTTT.

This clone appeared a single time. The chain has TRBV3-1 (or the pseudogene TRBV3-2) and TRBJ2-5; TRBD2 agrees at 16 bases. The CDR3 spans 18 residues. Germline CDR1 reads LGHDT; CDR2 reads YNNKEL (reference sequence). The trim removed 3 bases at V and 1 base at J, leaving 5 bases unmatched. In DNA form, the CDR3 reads TGTGCCAGCAGCCACGGGACTAGCGGGGGGGGCATCCAAGAGACCCAGTACTTC. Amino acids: CASSHGTSGGGIQETQYF.

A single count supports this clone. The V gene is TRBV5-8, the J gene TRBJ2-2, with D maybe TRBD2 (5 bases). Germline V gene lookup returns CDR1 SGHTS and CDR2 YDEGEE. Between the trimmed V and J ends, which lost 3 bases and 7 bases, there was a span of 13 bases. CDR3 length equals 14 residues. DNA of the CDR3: TGTGCCAGCAGCTCTAGCTGGCGGGTCGGGGAGCTGTTTTTT. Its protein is CASSSSWRVGELFF.

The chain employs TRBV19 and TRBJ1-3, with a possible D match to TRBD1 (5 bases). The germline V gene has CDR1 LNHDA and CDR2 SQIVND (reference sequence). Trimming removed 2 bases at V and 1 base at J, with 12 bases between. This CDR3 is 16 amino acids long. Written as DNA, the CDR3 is TGTGCCAGTAGTATAATCTCAGGGTGGTCTGGAAACACCATATATTTT. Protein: CASSIISGWSGNTIYF.

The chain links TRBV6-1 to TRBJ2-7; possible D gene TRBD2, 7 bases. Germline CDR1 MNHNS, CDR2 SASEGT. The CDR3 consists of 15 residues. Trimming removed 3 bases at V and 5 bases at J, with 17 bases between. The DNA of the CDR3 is TGTGCCAGCAGTGATAGGAGGGGGGGCCGTAACGAGCAGTACGTC. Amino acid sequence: CASSDRRGGRNEQYV.

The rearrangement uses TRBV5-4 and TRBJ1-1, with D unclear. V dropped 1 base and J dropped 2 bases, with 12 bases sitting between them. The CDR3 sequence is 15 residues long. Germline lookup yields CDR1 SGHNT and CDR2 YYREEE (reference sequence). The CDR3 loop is CASSLTGMGNTEAFF. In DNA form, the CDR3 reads TGTGCCAGCAGCTTGACGGGGATGGGAAACACTGAAGCTTTCTTT. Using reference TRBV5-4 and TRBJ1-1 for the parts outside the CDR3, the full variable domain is ETGVTQSPTHLIKTRGQQVTLRCSSQSGHNTVSWYQQALGQGPQFIFQYYREEENGRGNFPPRFSGLQFPNYSSELNVNALELDDSALYLCASSLTGMGNTEAFFGQGTRLTVV.

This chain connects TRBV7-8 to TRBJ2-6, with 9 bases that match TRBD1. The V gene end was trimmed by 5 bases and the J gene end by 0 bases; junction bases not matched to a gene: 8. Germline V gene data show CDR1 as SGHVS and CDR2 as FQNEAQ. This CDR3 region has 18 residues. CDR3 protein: CASSPGTGLLSGANVLTF. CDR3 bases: TGTGCCAGCAGCCCGGGGACAGGGCTGCTCTCTGGGGCCAACGTCCTGACTTTC.

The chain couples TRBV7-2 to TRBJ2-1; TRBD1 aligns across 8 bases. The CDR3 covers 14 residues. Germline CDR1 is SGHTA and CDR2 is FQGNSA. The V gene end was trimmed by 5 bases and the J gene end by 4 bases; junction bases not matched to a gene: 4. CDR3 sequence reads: CASSTRDRYNEQFF. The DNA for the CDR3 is TGTGCCAGCAGCACCCGGGACAGGTACAATGAGCAGTTCTTC. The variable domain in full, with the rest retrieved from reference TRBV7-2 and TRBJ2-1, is GAGVSQSPSNKVTEKGKDVELRCDPISGHTALYWYRQSLGQGLEFLIYFQGNSAPDKSGLPSDRFSAERTGGSVSTLTIQRTQQEDSAVYLCASSTRDRYNEQFFGPGTRLTVL.

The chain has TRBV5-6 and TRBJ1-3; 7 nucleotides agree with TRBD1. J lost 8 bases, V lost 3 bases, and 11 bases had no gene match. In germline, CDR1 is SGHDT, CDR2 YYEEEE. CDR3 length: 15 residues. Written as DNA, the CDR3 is TGTGCCAGCAGCTCGGCAGGGGGTTTGAGAGACACCATATATTTT. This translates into CASSSAGGLRDTIYF. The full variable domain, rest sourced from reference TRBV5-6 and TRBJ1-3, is DAGVTQSPTHLIKTRGQQVTLRCSPKSGHDTVSWYQQALGQGPQFIFQYYEEEERQRGNFPDRFSGHQFPNYSSELNVNALLLGDSALYLCASSSAGGLRDTIYFGEGSWLTVV.

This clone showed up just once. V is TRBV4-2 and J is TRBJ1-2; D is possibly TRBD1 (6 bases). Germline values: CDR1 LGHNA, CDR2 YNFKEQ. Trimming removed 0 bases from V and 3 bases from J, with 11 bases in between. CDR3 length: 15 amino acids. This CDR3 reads CASSQDEGGDYGYTF. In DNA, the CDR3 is TGTGCCAGCAGCCAAGATGAGGGGGGGGACTATGGCTACACCTTC.

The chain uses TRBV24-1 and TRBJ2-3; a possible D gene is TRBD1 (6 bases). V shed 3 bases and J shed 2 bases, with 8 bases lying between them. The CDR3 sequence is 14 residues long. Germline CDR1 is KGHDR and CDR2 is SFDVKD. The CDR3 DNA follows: TGTGCCACCAGTGATGGACAGAACACAGATACGCAGTATTTT. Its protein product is CATSDGQNTDTQYF.

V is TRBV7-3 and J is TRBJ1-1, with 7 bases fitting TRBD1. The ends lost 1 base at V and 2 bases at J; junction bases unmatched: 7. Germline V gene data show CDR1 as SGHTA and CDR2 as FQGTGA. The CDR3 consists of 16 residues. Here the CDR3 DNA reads TGTGCCAGCAGCTTAAAGGGTAGGGGGCAAAACACTGAAGCTTTCTTT. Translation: CASSLKGRGQNTEAFF. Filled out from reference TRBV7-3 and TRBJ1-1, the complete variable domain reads GAGVSQTPSNKVTEKGKYVELRCDPISGHTALYWYRQSLGQGPEFLIYFQGTGAADDSGLPNDRFFAVRPEGSVSTLKIQRTERGDSAVYLCASSLKGRGQNTEAFFGQGTRLTVV.

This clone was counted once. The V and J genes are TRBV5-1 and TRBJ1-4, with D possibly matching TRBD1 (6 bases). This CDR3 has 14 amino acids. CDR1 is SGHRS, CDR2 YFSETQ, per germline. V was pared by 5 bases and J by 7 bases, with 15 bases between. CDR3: CASREKQGSEKLFF. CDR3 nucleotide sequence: TGCGCCAGCAGAGAGAAACAGGGAAGTGAAAAACTGTTTTTT.

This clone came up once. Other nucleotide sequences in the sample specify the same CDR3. For the CDR3, the DNA is TGTGCCAGCAGCGTAGAACAGGGCGGGAGCTATGGCTACACCTTC. This encodes CASSVEQGGSYGYTF. The rearrangement uses TRBV9 and TRBJ1-2; D possibly corresponds to TRBD1 (6 bases). In germline, CDR1 is SGDLS, CDR2 YYNGEE. The CDR3 has 15 amino acids. V shed 0 bases and J shed 4 bases, with 13 bases lying between them.

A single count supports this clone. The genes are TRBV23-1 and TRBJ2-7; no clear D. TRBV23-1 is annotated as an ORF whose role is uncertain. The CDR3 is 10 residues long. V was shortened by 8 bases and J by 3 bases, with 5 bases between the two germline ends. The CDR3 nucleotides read TGCGCCAGCTCCCACTACGAGCAGTACGTC. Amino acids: CASSHYEQYV.

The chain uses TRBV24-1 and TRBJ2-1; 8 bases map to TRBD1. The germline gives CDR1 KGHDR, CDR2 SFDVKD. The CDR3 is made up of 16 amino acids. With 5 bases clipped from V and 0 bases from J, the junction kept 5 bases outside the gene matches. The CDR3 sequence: CATSVRTGSSYNEQFF. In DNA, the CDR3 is TGTGCCACCAGTGTCCGGACAGGGAGCTCCTACAATGAGCAGTTCTTC.

CDR3 nucleotide sequence: TGTGCCAGCAGTGACTTCTACAGGGGGAACACCATATATTTT. It yields the protein CASSDFYRGNTIYF. The chain has TRBV2 and TRBJ1-3; 8 nucleotides align to TRBD1. This CDR3 region has 14 residues. The ends lost 3 bases at V and 7 bases at J; junction bases unmatched: 5. Per germline, CDR1 SNHLY and CDR2 FYNNEI.